This T cell receptor beta chain was captured by sequencing in a study of blood T cell repertoires in COVID-19 (dated by TCRdb to between 2020 and 2021). Regarding the complete study: Samples from collaborators originated in the United States, Italy and Spain and spanned both the acute and convalescent phases of COVID-19. The prospective study material was composed of cDNA or gDNA derived from T cells, B-cell-depleted T cells, or PBMCs. The dataset comprised deeply sampled blood TCRbeta repertoires from subjects exposed to, actively infected with, or recovered from COVID-19. The repertoires were released in a freely available public database meant as a resource for research on the immune response to SARS-CoV-2. Samples were obtained from the ongoing ImmuneRACE study (first 160 participants) and from over a thousand subjects provided by 6 global collaborators. Nearly every sample came with metadata listing a de-identified subject ID, COVID-19 status, age in years and sex. Where available, HLA class I and class II types were obtained from metadata supplied by the sample provider rather than from assay-based typing. What the research found in general, with its limitations: How much clinical and demographic metadata was included differed by source and by participant, and the metadata was provided uncurated.

Trimming costs V 2 bases and J 8 bases, and their ends lie 18 bases apart. From the cysteine through the phenylalanine, the CDR3 covers 15 amino acids. The sequence is cut down to CDR3 DNA, 45 bases in frame from base 1. The germline V gene supplies CDR1 MNHEY and CDR2 SVGEGT. The immunoSEQ Assay, a bias-controlled multiplex PCR, was used to amplify TCRbeta CDR3 regions from genomic DNA. In the paper's pipeline: Nucleated cell counts per sample were estimated from amplification of reference gene primers within the assay. To quantify the absolute abundance of each unique TCRbeta CDR3 rearrangement, sequence reads were collapsed and filtered. For each sample, productive Simpson clonality was calculated as the square root of Simpson's diversity index across productive rearrangements. TCRdb carries this immuneACCESS record with in-frame sequences only. Its versions omit some clonotypes, under half of them owing to an unresolved V gene in the studies checked, with the rest unexplained. That table gives V, J and clone size, and the DNA gave D and trimming. A total of some 210,000 clones appear in this sample, about 87% of them only once. The leading ten clones occupy 10% of the sample.

Participants in the prospective study were enrolled through a virtual design, were aged roughly 18 to 100 years, and lived in 24 United States geographic areas. To assign participants to cohorts, the prospective study relied on clinical history that participants themselves reported in a screening survey and a study questionnaire. Each participant in the prospective study had whole blood, serum and a nasopharyngeal or oropharyngeal swab collected by mobile phlebotomists. Over a roughly 2-month period, participants in the prospective study had the option of providing additional blood draws and questionnaires. Before DNA extraction, prospective study blood samples were shipped either frozen or at room temperature. As regards this clone: Its cognate antigen has yet to be identified. Base-call qualities are not available, and no considerably larger clone is one nucleotide away.

The chain was built from TRBV6-2 or TRBV6-3 and TRBJ1-2, with TRBD1 as a weak D call on 6 bases. The sample comprised PBMCs or T cells enriched from blood (not recorded which). This clonotype was sampled from a man aged 18 to 35 with acute COVID-19. The CDR3 region has the sequence CASSYELQQGGGYTF. The DNA sequence reads TGTGCCAGCAGTTACGAGCTCCAACAGGGAGGGGGCTACACCTTC.